These T cell receptor beta chains were read from a single sample in a study of blood T cell repertoires in COVID-19. The table came from immunoSEQ multiplex PCR; TCRdb's copy has only in-frame clones and leaves some out. The sample yields 200,000 or so clones, 80% to 90% seen once. Sequenced: peripheral blood. These receptors all come from a human donor in a cohort sampled during active COVID-19. Each CDR3 is given with its conserved first and last residue. D genes are given only for firm matches. The listing skips clone size in some rows; elsewhere it reads once, few, many or a size class.

NA | TRBJ2-3 | TRBV28 | TRBD1 | CASSSPGQLTDTQYF | TGTGCCAGCAGTTCACCGGGACAGCTCACAGATACGCAGTATTTT
NA | TRBJ2-7 | TRBV6-5 | TRBD1 | CASRPGQRTYEQYF | TGTGCCAGCAGACCGGGACAGCGAACCTACGAGCAGTACTTC
NA | TRBJ1-5 | TRBV27 | NA | CASSLSPGQDQPQHF | TGTGCCAGCAGTTTATCGCCAGGGCAGGATCAGCCCCAGCATTTT
few | TRBJ1-2 | TRBV30 | NA | CAWSTEMNYGYTF | TGTGCCTGGAGTACAGAAATGAACTATGGCTACACCTTC
NA | TRBJ2-5 | TRBV4-1 | NA | CASSHWGRAETQYF | TGCGCCAGCAGCCATTGGGGCAGGGCAGAGACCCAGTACTTC
many | TRBJ2-5 | TRBV4-1 | NA | CASSQASLSPQETQYF | TGCGCCAGCAGCCAAGCCTCCCTCTCCCCCCAAGAGACCCAGTACTTC
NA | TRBJ2-5 | TRBV24-1 | TRBD1 | CATSDPSRGWETQYF | TGTGCCACCAGTGATCCTTCCAGGGGGTGGGAGACCCAGTACTTC
NA | TRBJ1-5 | TRBV21-1 | NA | CASSKDRDRGRVGNQPQHF | TGTGCCAGCAGCAAAGACCGGGACAGGGGGCGCGTTGGCAATCAGCCCCAGCATTTT
NA | TRBJ2-1 | TRBV4-1 | TRBD1 | CASSHPTGGKYNEQFF | TGCGCCAGCAGCCACCCGACAGGGGGCAAATACAATGAGCAGTTCTTC
NA | TRBJ2-1 | TRBV30 | TRBD2 | CAGVVTSGRIYNEQFF | TGTGCCGGGGTCGTGACTAGCGGGAGAATCTACAATGAGCAGTTCTTC
NA | TRBJ2-1 | TRBV27 | TRBD2 | CASKYAGTSGNNEQFF | TGTGCCAGCAAATACGCCGGGACTAGCGGGAACAATGAGCAGTTCTTC
once | TRBJ2-1 | TRBV19 | TRBD1 | CASSRDRGRDEQFF | TGTGCCAGTAGTCGGGACAGGGGGCGGGATGAGCAGTTCTTC
NA | TRBJ1-1 | TRBV6-5 | NA | CASRRGIATEAFF | TGTGCCAGCAGAAGGGGAATCGCCACTGAAGCTTTCTTT
NA | TRBJ2-1 | TRBV9 | NA | CASSPFVSGPNNEQFF | TGTGCCAGCAGCCCCTTCGTGAGCGGACCCAACAATGAGCAGTTCTTC
few | TRBJ2-2 | TRBV7-7 | NA | CASAVANTGELFF | TGTGCCAGTGCCGTAGCAAACACCGGGGAGCTGTTTTTT
NA | TRBJ2-7 | TRBV9 | TRBD2 | CASSLHHLAGSYEQYF | TGTGCCAGCAGCTTACACCACCTAGCGGGTTCCTACGAGCAGTACTTC
NA | TRBJ1-3 | TRBV28 | NA | CASSFFVGNTIYF | TGTGCCAGCAGTTTTTTCGTTGGAAACACCATATATTTT
NA | TRBJ2-7 | TRBV19 | NA | CASSISTASSYEQYF | TGTGCCAGTAGTATTAGTACAGCAAGCTCCTACGAGCAGTACTTC
NA | TRBJ2-3 | TRBV24-1 | TRBD2 | CATSPGLAGGFTDTQYF | TGTGCCACCAGTCCGGGACTAGCGGGAGGGTTCACAGATACGCAGTATTTT
NA | TRBJ2-2 | TRBV7-2 | TRBD2 | CASRGTRPGELFF | TGTGCCAGCAGGGGGACTAGACCCGGGGAGCTGTTTTTT
NA | TRBJ2-7 | TRBV6-6 | NA | CASSLPPYHTAYEQYF | TGTGCCAGCAGTCTTCCTCCATATCACACCGCCTACGAGCAGTACTTC
NA | TRBJ1-5 | TRBV9 | NA | CASSRGGQPQHF | TGTGCCAGCAGTCGCGGCGGTCAGCCCCAGCATTTT
NA | TRBJ2-1 | TRBV6-1 | TRBD2 | CASSASGRGSYNEQFF | TGTGCCAGCAGTGCTAGCGGGAGAGGCTCCTACAATGAGCAGTTCTTC
NA | TRBJ2-1 | TRBV9 | NA | CASSVAGTHYNEQFF | TGTGCCAGCAGCGTAGCGGGGACTCACTACAATGAGCAGTTCTTC
NA | TRBJ2-1 | TRBV27 | NA | CASSLSILAATYNEQFF | TGTGCCAGCAGTTTATCGATATTAGCGGCCACCTACAATGAGCAGTTCTTC
NA | TRBJ2-5 | TRBV29-1 | TRBD1 | CSVERDRGWETQYF | TGCAGCGTTGAAAGGGACAGGGGTTGGGAGACCCAGTACTTC
NA | TRBJ2-7 | TRBV25-1 | TRBD2 | CASSFGGGPYEQYF | TGTGCCAGCTCCTTTGGGGGGGGTCCCTACGAGCAGTACTTC
few | TRBJ2-3 | TRBV29-1 | NA | CSVEKQVISTDTQYF | TGCAGCGTTGAGAAACAGGTGATTTCCACAGATACGCAGTATTTT
NA | TRBJ2-4 | TRBV7-2 | TRBD2 | CASSLPSGRSKNIQYF | TGTGCCAGCAGCTTACCTAGCGGGAGATCCAAAAACATTCAGTACTTC
NA | TRBJ1-2 | TRBV7-2 | NA | CASSPAPGTGGDGYTF | TGTGCCAGCAGCCCTGCCCCCGGGACGGGAGGCGATGGCTACACCTTC
NA | TRBJ1-4 | TRBV5-1 | NA | CASSLAGKTLTNEKLFF | TGCGCCAGCAGCTTGGCCGGGAAAACCTTGACTAATGAAAAACTGTTTTTT
NA | TRBJ2-1 | TRBV7-7 | TRBD1 | CASSPGQVDTYNEQFF | TGTGCTAGCAGTCCTGGACAGGTCGATACCTACAATGAGCAGTTCTTC
NA | TRBJ2-5 | TRBV6-6 | TRBD1 | CASSLSGTGPQETQYF | TGTGCCAGCAGTTTGTCCGGGACAGGCCCCCAAGAGACCCAGTACTTC
NA | TRBJ1-1 | TRBV5-6 | TRBD1 | CASSRDDREVTEAFF | TGTGCCAGCAGCCGCGACGACAGGGAGGTCACTGAAGCTTTCTTT
NA | TRBJ2-3 | TRBV7-2 | NA | CASSVPIQRALTDTQYF | TGTGCCAGCAGCGTACCGATACAGAGGGCGTTGACAGATACGCAGTATTTT
NA | TRBJ2-7 | TRBV11-2 | TRBD2 | CASSWGGLDGGSEQYF | TGTGCCAGCAGCTGGGGGGGACTAGACGGAGGTTCCGAGCAGTACTTC
NA | TRBJ2-7 | TRBV27 | TRBD2 | CASKLAGKGIEQYF | TGTGCCAGCAAACTAGCGGGAAAGGGGATCGAGCAGTACTTC
NA | TRBJ2-3 | TRBV5-1 | NA | CASSSWYRDTDTQYF | TGCGCCAGCAGCTCGTGGTACAGGGACACAGATACGCAGTATTTT
NA | TRBJ2-1 | TRBV27 | TRBD2 | CASSSVASGYNEQFF | TGTGCCAGCAGTTCGGTGGCTAGCGGATACAATGAGCAGTTCTTC
NA | TRBJ2-3 | TRBV7-9 | TRBD2 | CASSLGGGPEGTQYF | TGTGCCAGCAGCTTAGGCGGGGGACCCGAAGGTACGCAGTATTTT
NA | TRBJ2-7 | TRBV27 | TRBD2 | CASTNGAAGGRYEQYF | TGTGCCAGCACCAACGGGGCGGCGGGCGGGAGGTACGAGCAGTACTTC
once | TRBJ2-1 | TRBV18 | TRBD1 | CASSLIGTGAKNEQFF | TGTGCCAGCTCACTAATCGGGACAGGGGCAAAAAATGAGCAGTTCTTC
NA | TRBJ2-7 | TRBV5-6 | NA | CASSPRVTRDEQYF | TGTGCCAGCAGCCCAAGGGTGACTAGGGACGAGCAGTACTTC
NA | TRBJ2-7 | TRBV5-1 | TRBD2 | CASIGLVGSYEQYF | TGCGCCAGCATCGGACTAGTAGGTTCCTACGAGCAGTACTTC
NA | TRBJ1-1 | TRBV2 | NA | CASSERLMNTEAFF | TGTGCCAGCAGTGAACGACTGATGAACACTGAAGCTTTCTTT
NA | TRBJ2-7 | TRBV10-3 | NA | CAIRRDGLGDEQYF | TGTGCCATCAGGAGAGACGGCCTCGGGGACGAGCAGTACTTC
NA | TRBJ2-1 | TRBV19 | TRBD2 | CASSWTSGGIYNEQFF | TGTGCCAGTAGTTGGACTAGCGGGGGGATATACAATGAGCAGTTCTTC
NA | TRBJ2-7 | TRBV29-1 | TRBD2 | CSVGTSGSSYEQYF | TGCAGCGTCGGGACTAGCGGGAGCTCCTACGAGCAGTACTTC
NA | TRBJ2-1 | TRBV7-2 | NA | CASSLAWEKFF | TGTGCCAGCAGCTTAGCGTGGGAGAAGTTCTTC
NA | TRBJ1-2 | TRBV18 | TRBD1 | CASSPSTGNYGYTF | TGTGCCAGCTCACCGTCGACAGGGAACTATGGCTACACCTTC
once | TRBJ1-2 | TRBV27 | NA | CASRASGESYGYTF | TGTGCCAGCAGAGCCTCAGGTGAATCCTATGGCTACACCTTC
few | TRBJ1-6 | TRBV30 | NA | CACRTARSYNSPLHF | TGTGCCTGTAGAACCGCTCGTTCCTATAATTCACCCCTCCACTTT
NA | TRBJ2-3 | TRBV4-1 | TRBD2 | CASSRGLAGGSSTDTQYF | TGCGCCAGCAGCCGCGGACTAGCGGGAGGCAGTAGCACAGATACGCAGTATTTT
once | TRBJ1-2 | TRBV5-1 | NA | CASSPTRGFNYGYTF | TGCGCCAGCAGTCCGACCAGGGGCTTTAACTATGGCTACACCTTC
NA | TRBJ2-3 | TRBV28 | TRBD2 | CANPIRTSGTRCRDTQYF | TGTGCCAACCCAATCCGGACTAGCGGGACTCGATGCCGAGATACGCAGTATTTT
NA | TRBJ1-5 | TRBV18 | NA | CASSPGLGNQPQHF | TGTGCCAGCTCACCAGGACTTGGAAATCAGCCCCAGCATTTT
few | TRBJ2-7 | TRBV9 | TRBD1 | CASSGQGAYEQYF | TGTGCCAGCTCAGGACAGGGGGCCTACGAGCAGTACTTC
NA | TRBJ2-7 | TRBV4-2 | TRBD2 | CASSQLGTSGTIPRSYEQYF | TGTGCCAGCAGCCAACTTGGGACTAGCGGAACAATACCAAGATCCTACGAGCAGTACTTC